These T cell receptor beta chains were read from a single sample in a study of blood T cell repertoires in COVID-19. TCRdb's table, derived via immunoSEQ multiplex PCR, lists solely in-frame clones and lacks some. The table shows 150,000 to 200,000 clones, with 88% occurring only once. The sequenced sample consisted of peripheral blood. Every receptor here comes from a man aged 35 to 55 with active or convalescent COVID-19. CDR3s include the opening cysteine and the closing phenylalanine or tryptophan. D genes are given only for firm matches. Size is stated for part of the rows, as once, few or many counts, or as a class when the clone is expanded.

size: NA; J: TRBJ1-1; length: 16; D: TRBD1; V: TRBV28; DNA: TGTGCCAGCAGTCTAATATCAGGGGGTAGGAACACTGAAGCTTTCTTT; CDR3: CASSLISGGRNTEAFF
size: once; J: TRBJ1-1; length: 15; D: NA; V: TRBV3-1/TRBV3-2; DNA: TGTGCCAGCAGCGCCATCCAGGGTGGGAAGACTGAAGCTTTCTTT; CDR3: CASSAIQGGKTEAFF
size: NA; J: TRBJ2-7; length: 15; D: NA; V: TRBV27; DNA: TGTGCCAGCAGTTGGGGCCAAGGCCCCACCTACGAGCAGTACTTC; CDR3: CASSWGQGPTYEQYF
size: NA; J: TRBJ1-2; length: 14; D: NA; V: TRBV27; DNA: TGTGCCAGCAGTTCTAGGTCGGGGGTTGGGGGCTACACCTTC; CDR3: CASSSRSGVGGYTF
size: NA; J: TRBJ2-1; length: 15; D: TRBD1; V: TRBV3-1/TRBV3-2; DNA: TGTGCCAGCAGCCAACCGGGACAGCCGATTGGTGAGCAGTTCTTC; CDR3: CASSQPGQPIGEQFF
size: NA; J: TRBJ2-7; length: 13; D: TRBD1; V: TRBV3-1/TRBV3-2; DNA: TGTGCCAGCAGTACGGGACAGTTCTACGAGCAGTACTTC; CDR3: CASSTGQFYEQYF
size: few; J: TRBJ2-7; length: 11; D: NA; V: TRBV6-6; DNA: TGTGCCAGTCTAGGTGGGTACGAGCAGTACTTC; CDR3: CASLGGYEQYF
size: NA; J: TRBJ1-1; length: 13; D: NA; V: TRBV12-5; DNA: TGTGCTAGTGGGGGCGTCTTAAACACTGAAGCTTTCTTT; CDR3: CASGGVLNTEAFF
size: NA; J: TRBJ2-5; length: 15; D: NA; V: TRBV6-5; DNA: TGTGCCAGCATACAGATTTCGGGGTCCGTACGAACCCAGTACTTC; CDR3: CASIQISGSVRTQYF
size: once; J: TRBJ1-5; length: 13; D: NA; V: TRBV30; DNA: TGTGCCTGGAGCCGTTATAGCAATCAGCCCCAGCATTTT; CDR3: CAWSRYSNQPQHF
size: NA; J: TRBJ2-1; length: 15; D: NA; V: TRBV24-1; DNA: TGTGCCACCAGTGATACAGGGAATATGAACAATGAGCAGTTCTTC; CDR3: CATSDTGNMNNEQFF
size: once; J: TRBJ1-2; length: 14; D: NA; V: TRBV18; DNA: TGTGCCAGCTCACCTGGGACAATGGACTATGGCTACACCTTC; CDR3: CASSPGTMDYGYTF
size: NA; J: TRBJ1-2; length: 13; D: NA; V: TRBV6-6; DNA: TGTGCCAGCAGCGTCACAGGGATGAGTGGCTACACCTTC; CDR3: CASSVTGMSGYTF
size: few; J: TRBJ2-5; length: 15; D: NA; V: TRBV5-1; DNA: TGCGCCAGCAGCTTTGACGACAGGACCCAAGAGACCCAGTACTTC; CDR3: CASSFDDRTQETQYF
size: NA; J: TRBJ1-5; length: 13; D: NA; V: TRBV12-3/TRBV12-4; DNA: TGTGCCAGCAGTTTAGGCAGGAATCAGCCCCAGCATTTT; CDR3: CASSLGRNQPQHF
size: once; J: TRBJ2-7; length: 13; D: NA; V: TRBV6-5; DNA: TGTGCCAGCAGTATTGATAGGGACACCGTGCAGTACTTC; CDR3: CASSIDRDTVQYF
size: NA; J: TRBJ2-3; length: 15; D: NA; V: TRBV9; DNA: TGTGCCAGCAGCGAGTGGCAGGCTAGCACAGATACGCAGTATTTT; CDR3: CASSEWQASTDTQYF
size: NA; J: TRBJ1-6; length: 19; D: NA; V: TRBV19; DNA: TGTGCCAGTAGTATAACATTCCGGCCGGGATCTGGACTTAATTCACCCCTCCACTTT; CDR3: CASSITFRPGSGLNSPLHF
size: NA; J: TRBJ2-5; length: 15; D: NA; V: TRBV5-1; DNA: TGCGCCAGCAGCCCCGGGACACACGACCAAGAGACCCAGTACTTC; CDR3: CASSPGTHDQETQYF
size: few; J: TRBJ1-5; length: 14; D: NA; V: TRBV4-1; DNA: TGCGCCAGCAGCCAAGAGGCGGATCGGCAGCCCCAGCATTTT; CDR3: CASSQEADRQPQHF
size: NA; J: TRBJ2-1; length: 17; D: TRBD2; V: TRBV2; DNA: TGTGCCAGCAGTGCGACTAGCGGGAGCCCAACAAGGGGTGAGCAGTTCTTC; CDR3: CASSATSGSPTRGEQFF
size: NA; J: TRBJ1-1; length: 15; D: TRBD1; V: TRBV5-1; DNA: TGCGCCAGCAGCCCAGGGGACAGGGGGGACACTGAAGCTTTCTTT; CDR3: CASSPGDRGDTEAFF
size: once; J: TRBJ2-5; length: 17; D: NA; V: TRBV21-1; DNA: TGTGCCAGCAGCAAAGTACTCCTTTCACCGATGAGGGAGACCCAGTACTTC; CDR3: CASSKVLLSPMRETQYF
size: NA; J: TRBJ2-2; length: 15; D: NA; V: TRBV27; DNA: TGTGCCAGCAGTTTCTACAGGGATGGGGCCGGGGAGCTGTTTTTT; CDR3: CASSFYRDGAGELFF
size: NA; J: TRBJ2-5; length: 12; D: NA; V: TRBV6-5; DNA: TGTGCCAGCAGTCCAGGGCAAGAGACCCAGTACTTC; CDR3: CASSPGQETQYF
size: NA; J: TRBJ1-3; length: 15; D: NA; V: TRBV7-2; DNA: TGTGCCAGCAGCTTAACGGCAGGGGACGGAAACACCATATATTTT; CDR3: CASSLTAGDGNTIYF
size: once; J: TRBJ1-1; length: 14; D: NA; V: TRBV6-5; DNA: TGTGCCAGCAGTTGGACACCTGCGAACACTGAAGCTTTCTTT; CDR3: CASSWTPANTEAFF
size: NA; J: TRBJ1-1; length: 16; D: NA; V: TRBV4-2; DNA: TGTGCCAGCAGCCAAGAGGCGGGGCAGAGGAACACTGAAGCTTTCTTT; CDR3: CASSQEAGQRNTEAFF
size: once; J: TRBJ1-1; length: 14; D: NA; V: TRBV11-2; DNA: TGTGCCAGCAGCTCAATTCACTTTACGACTGAAGCTTTCTTT; CDR3: CASSSIHFTTEAFF
size: NA; J: TRBJ2-7; length: 13; D: TRBD2; V: TRBV30; DNA: TGTGCCTGGAGTCTAGCGGTCCCCTACGAGCAGTACTTC; CDR3: CAWSLAVPYEQYF
size: NA; J: TRBJ2-7; length: 16; D: TRBD2; V: TRBV2; DNA: TGTGCCAGCCATCGTTTACTCCTAGCGGGAGGCTCTTCGCAGTACTTC; CDR3: CASHRLLLAGGSSQYF
size: once; J: TRBJ2-5; length: 14; D: NA; V: TRBV6-1; DNA: TGTGCCAGCAGTGAACCGGGGATATGGGAGACCCAGTACTTC; CDR3: CASSEPGIWETQYF
size: NA; J: TRBJ2-1; length: 17; D: NA; V: TRBV7-9; DNA: TGTGCCAGCAGCGCCGCTAGCGCCTACGGCTCCTACAATGAGCAGTTCTTC; CDR3: CASSAASAYGSYNEQFF
size: NA; J: TRBJ2-2; length: 15; D: NA; V: TRBV27; DNA: TGTGCCAGCAGTTTGCAACAGGCGAACACCGGGGAGCTGTTTTTT; CDR3: CASSLQQANTGELFF
size: NA; J: TRBJ1-1; length: 14; D: NA; V: TRBV7-9; DNA: TGTGCCAGCAGCTTCGCGTCAGGGAACACTGAAGCTTTCTTT; CDR3: CASSFASGNTEAFF
size: NA; J: TRBJ2-1; length: 20; D: TRBD2; V: TRBV5-4; DNA: TGTGCCAGCAGCCTTGCCTTAGCGGGAGGCCTTCTTAGCTCCTACAATGAGCAGTTCTTC; CDR3: CASSLALAGGLLSSYNEQFF
size: NA; J: TRBJ1-1; length: 14; D: TRBD1; V: TRBV19; DNA: TGTGCCAGTAACCTTTTTACAGGGGGCACTGAAGCTTTCTTT; CDR3: CASNLFTGGTEAFF